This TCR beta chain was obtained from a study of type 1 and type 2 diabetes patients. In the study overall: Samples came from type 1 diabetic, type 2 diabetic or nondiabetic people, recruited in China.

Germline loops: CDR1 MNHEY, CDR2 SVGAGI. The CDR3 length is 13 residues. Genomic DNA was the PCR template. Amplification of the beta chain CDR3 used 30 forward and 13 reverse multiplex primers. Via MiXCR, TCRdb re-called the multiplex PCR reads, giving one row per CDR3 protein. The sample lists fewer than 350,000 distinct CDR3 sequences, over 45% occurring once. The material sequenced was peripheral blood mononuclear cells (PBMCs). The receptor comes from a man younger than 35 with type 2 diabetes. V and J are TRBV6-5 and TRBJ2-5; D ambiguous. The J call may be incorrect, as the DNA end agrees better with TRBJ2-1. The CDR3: CASSYSNQNEQFF. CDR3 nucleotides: TGTGCCAGCAGTTACTCGAATCAGAATGAGCAGTTCTTC.